This section outlines one T cell receptor (beta chain) sequence together with its context. The data derive from a study of blood T cell repertoires in COVID-19. The germline CDR1 and CDR2 sequences are SEHNR and FQNEAQ (reference sequence). With V trimmed by 5 bases and J by 2 bases, 2 bases remained unmatched. The CDR3 is made up of 13 amino acids. Someone with COVID-19 had been met by exposed participants within 2 weeks before study entry. Clones were read by immunoSEQ multiplex PCR, and TCRdb kept only the in-frame ones, dropping some. The data show around 330,000 clones, around 85% seen once. Source material: PBMCs or T cells enriched from blood (not recorded which). The sequence was collected from a woman aged 25 to 39 who had been exposed to COVID-19. V is TRBV7-9 and J is TRBJ2-7, with 8 bases lining up with TRBD2. CDR3: CASSPGGAYEQYF. CDR3 DNA sequence: TGTGCCAGCAGCCCCGGGGGGGCCTACGAGCAGTACTTC. The full variable domain, completed using reference TRBV7-9 and TRBJ2-7, is DTGVSQNPRHKITKRGQNVTFRCDPISEHNRLYWYRQTLGQGPEFLTYFQNEAQLEKSRLLSDRFSAERPKGSFSTLEIQRTEQGDSAMYLCASSPGGAYEQYFGPGTRLTVT.